What follows describes a single T cell receptor (beta chain). In this sample, this clone turned up a few times. The antigen it recognizes is unknown. No clone much larger than this one lies a single base away; base qualities are absent. The data belong to a study of beta chain features in type 1 diabetes (dated by TCRdb to 2016 to 2019). As for the study more broadly: No differences in mean age, gender distribution, total cell number or subset yield were found between patients and healthy donors. The study compared TCRB repertoires of sorted circulating CD4+ T cell subsets between recently diagnosed type 1 diabetes patients and matched healthy donors. A total of roughly 100 million sorted cells were examined across all samples, and RNA yield correlated strongly with the number of cells per subset. Regulatory and stem cell-like memory subsets were isolated from only 8 patients and 8 healthy donors, whereas naive and central memory subsets came from all 30 or so donors. Overall study results and their limits: PCR might favor shorter templates, but patient and control samples were amplified and corrected together, so any skew would affect both groups equally. Because cDNA rather than genomic DNA was sequenced, highly expressing activated cells could have been over-represented, although no difference in activation and CD3 levels was found between groups. Patients with type 1 diabetes made fewer insertions and deleted more nucleotides at VDJ recombination sites, implying thymic rearrangement abnormalities. Because small numbers of individuals were included in the HLA sub-analyses, any influence of HLA type on TCRB rearrangement was left unresolved. In all four CD4+ subsets, TCRB CDR3 length was moderately but significantly shorter in type 1 diabetes patients. The naive, central memory and regulatory TCRB repertoires appeared to resemble one another more closely among patients than among healthy donors.

Each donor gave one peripheral blood draw, averaging approximately 120 mL, which was collected into heparinised tubes. Using a panel that included CD45RO, CCR7, CD25, CD127, CD95 and CD27, naive, central memory, regulatory and stem cell-like memory CD4+ T cells were sorted on a BD FACSAria II. Purity was above 95% for every sorted population. PBMCs were isolated immediately by Lymphoprep density gradient centrifugation and stained directly without culture. To minimize batch effects, samples were stained and sorted in pairs, one healthy donor with one patient per experiment. The entire amount of isolated RNA was reverse transcribed using the High Capacity cDNA Reverse Transcription Kit, so the sequenced TCRB transcripts were expressed ones. Stem cell-like memory T cell samples underwent survey-depth immunoSEQ sequencing, averaging approximately 920,000 total reads per sample. Sorted cells were lysed in RLT buffer and RNA was extracted with DNase-treated RNeasy Micro or Mini kits, depending on cell number. To prevent cross-contamination, each cell subset was processed individually, whereas patient and healthy donor samples were processed jointly. TCRB sequences were amplified from cDNA with the immunoSEQ multiplex PCR, producing 87-bp fragments spanning the CDR3 region. The amplicons were sequenced using the Illumina HiSeq platform. Under the source paper's analysis protocol: PCR bias was computationally corrected using synthetic template baselines, reads within Hamming distance 2 were collapsed, and singletons that could not be merged were discarded. Reads were aligned against IMGT to assign V, D and J genes, CDR3 length and insertions or deletions at six rearrangement sites. Clonotype counts were normalized to sorted cell number within each subset before computing true diversity and Gini coefficients with the tcR R package. The overlap coefficient, calculated on TCRB nucleotide sequences, was used to quantify repertoire sharing. TCRdb's version of the immuneACCESS table is confined to in-frame rearrangements and falls short of the full clone set. An unresolved V gene accounts for under half of the shortfall where checked; the remainder is of unknown origin. V and J calls and clone size come straight from that table; D and trimming were deduced from the DNA. This sample has roughly 47,000 clones in its table, and approximately 40% of those were observed once. The ten largest account for approximately 0.13% of the sample.

The germline V gene (reference sequence) sets CDR1 to LNHDA and CDR2 to SQIVND. The junction shows trimming of 7 bases on V and 3 bases on J, plus 12 bases between the germline ends. Inclusive of the bounding cysteine and phenylalanine, the CDR3 is 14 residues long. Only the CDR3 region is kept as DNA, spanning 42 bases read in frame from base 1. The source is a man younger than 40 with type 1 diabetes. Recombination joined TRBV19 with TRBJ2-2; perhaps TRBD2 is the D gene, with 6 bases matching. Source material: stem cell memory CD4+ T cells from blood. The meaning of the sample's cell subset or site label: stem cell-like memory CD4+ T cells. The CDR3 sequence is CASTPGLYTGELFF. The base sequence is TGTGCCAGTACCCCGGGACTGTACACCGGGGAGCTGTTTTTT.